These 27 T cell receptor beta chains came from one sample sequenced in a study of T-cell reconstitution after alpha-beta-depleted transplantation in children. This sample's TCRbeta library carried unique molecular identifier barcodes. TCRdb redid the calling of the PCR reads with MiXCR, one entry per CDR3 protein. Here the sample spans roughly 100,000 distinct CDR3 sequences, 7% to 8% being singletons. The input for sequencing was PBMCs, taken before TCRalphabeta/CD19-depleted stem cell transplant. The receptors shown here come from a boy aged 2 to 10 with acute lymphoblastic leukemia, due to receive a stem cell transplant.

This clonotype showed up many times. V usage is TRBV7-8 and J usage is TRBJ2-1; 8 nucleotides align to TRBD2. Germline V gene sequence: CDR1 SGHVS, CDR2 FQNEAQ. The CDR3 has 16 amino acids. Trimming cost V 0 bases and J 9 bases; bases outside gene matches: 10. CDR3 loop: CASSLAGTRILPEQFF. The CDR3 nucleotides read TGTGCCAGCAGCTTAGCGGGGACTAGGATCTTACCTGAGCAGTTCTTC.

This clonotype was seen repeatedly, ten times or more. V usage is TRBV6-2 or TRBV6-3 and J usage is TRBJ1-4; maybe TRBD1 (5 bases). V was clipped by 8 bases and J by 3 bases, with 16 bases between them. CDR1 is MNHEY and CDR2 is SVGEGT in the germline V gene. The length of the CDR3 is 15 residues. DNA of the CDR3: TGTGCCAGCGGCCCTCCAGGGCGGGCTAATGAAAAACTGTTTTTT. Its translation is CASGPPGRANEKLFF.

The V call is TRBV20-1, the J call TRBJ1-6; the D gene is possibly TRBD1 (5 bases). With 5 bases removed from V and 5 bases from J, the gap between germline ends came to 13 bases. Looked up from germline, CDR1 is DFQATT and CDR2 is SNEGSKA (reference sequence). There are 14 residues in the CDR3. The CDR3 reads CSALRDSDNSPLHF. The CDR3 DNA follows: TGCAGTGCTCTCCGGGACTCTGATAATTCACCCCTCCACTTT.

The J gene is TRBJ1-2, the V gene TRBV19; the D gene is possibly TRBD1 (5 bases). The germline V gene has CDR1 LNHDA and CDR2 SQIVND (reference sequence). This CDR3 is built from 12 residues. With 4 bases removed from V and 5 bases from J, the gap between germline ends came to 8 bases. CDR3 protein: CASSTQGYGYTF. As DNA, the CDR3 is TGTGCCAGTAGTACCCAGGGTTATGGCTACACCTTC.

This clonotype was detected only a few times. V usage is TRBV4-1 and J usage is TRBJ2-5, with D unclear. CDR1 and CDR2 (germline): MGHRA, YSYEKL. Trimming took 0 bases from V and 7 from J, leaving 12 bases between them. The CDR3 is made up of 14 amino acids. Written as DNA, the CDR3 is TGCGCCAGCAGCCAAGAATATGGGCTGGGGACCCAGTACTTC. Protein product: CASSQEYGLGTQYF.

This clonotype has ten or more counts. Here the CDR3 DNA reads TGCAGTGCTAGAGTATCTGGGACTGACTACAATGAGCAGTTCTTC. Encoded protein: CSARVSGTDYNEQFF. The gene calls are TRBV20-1 and TRBJ2-1, with TRBD2 as a possible D gene (6 bases). V was clipped by 1 base and J by 3 bases, with 13 bases between them. The CDR3 contains 15 residues. Germline V CDR1 and CDR2: DFQATT, SNEGSKA (reference sequence).

This clonotype was seen ten or more times. The rearrangement links TRBV15 to TRBJ2-5; a weak D match, TRBD1 (6 bases). CDR3 size: 15 residues. The V end lost 1 base, the J end lost 1 base, and 10 bases lay between the germline ends. Germline V CDR1 and CDR2: LNHNV, YYDKDF (reference sequence). The CDR3 protein is CATSRVSGVQETQYF. Here the CDR3 DNA reads TGTGCCACCAGCAGAGTTTCAGGGGTCCAAGAGACCCAGTACTTC.

This clonotype was seen a handful of times. The V gene is TRBV7-9, the J gene TRBJ2-3, with 7 nucleotides matching TRBD2. This CDR3 spans 17 amino acids. V shed 0 bases, J shed 3 bases, and the junction held 9 bases outside the gene matches. CDR1 and CDR2 from the germline V gene are SEHNR and FQNEAQ (reference sequence). CDR3 protein: CASSLASLAVGTDTQYF. CDR3 bases: TGTGCCAGCAGCTTAGCGAGCCTAGCGGTGGGAACAGATACGCAGTATTTT.

This clonotype appeared many times. The V call is TRBV18, the J call TRBJ2-7; D tentatively reads TRBD1 or TRBD2 (6 bases each). V lost 6 bases and J 1 base, leaving 13 bases between the germline ends. The germline V gene encodes CDR1 KGHSH and CDR2 LQKENI. The CDR3 loop spans 14 amino acids. The CDR3 is CASSQGRTSYEQYF. In DNA form, the CDR3 reads TGTGCCAGCTCGCAGGGGAGGACGTCCTACGAGCAGTACTTC.

This clonotype was observed at least ten times. The gene calls are TRBV18 and TRBJ2-6; a possible D gene is TRBD1 (6 bases). There are 16 residues in the CDR3. The germline V and J ends were trimmed by 3 bases and 0 bases, with 9 bases remaining between them. Germline V lookup: CDR1 KGHSH, CDR2 LQKENI. CDR3 DNA sequence: TGTGCCAGCTCACCGGACAGTTACTCTGGGGCCAACGTCCTGACTTTC. Translation: CASSPDSYSGANVLTF.

This clonotype was seen repeatedly, ten times or more. The chain has TRBV12-3 or TRBV12-4 and TRBJ1-5; D gene ambiguous. This CDR3 region has 16 residues. The germline V and J ends were trimmed by 4 bases and 3 bases, with 16 bases remaining between them. The CDR3 loop reads CASSSGYLKDNQPQHF. The CDR3 nucleotides read TGTGCCAGCAGTTCCGGATACCTTAAGGACAATCAGCCCCAGCATTTT.

In this sample, this clonotype turned up many times. The V call is TRBV2, the J call TRBJ1-1; perhaps TRBD1 as D (5 bases). Trimming cost V 6 bases and J 2 bases, with 10 bases left between them. This CDR3 region has 13 residues. Germline V lookup: CDR1 SNHLY, CDR2 FYNNEI. CDR3 residues: CASRSTVNTEAFF. CDR3 DNA: TGTGCCAGCAGGTCGACAGTAAACACTGAAGCTTTCTTT.

This chain connects TRBV12-3 or TRBV12-4 to TRBJ2-3; 15 nucleotides line up with TRBD2. The CDR3 sequence is 16 residues long. Trimming took 6 bases from V and 3 from J; bases not matched to a gene: 4. For the CDR3, the DNA is TGTGCCAGCAGGGTCGGGACTAGCGGGGGGACAGATACGCAGTATTTT. Translated: CASRVGTSGGTDTQYF.

The genes are TRBV13 and TRBJ2-4; D gene unclear. Deletions cut 5 bases from V and 5 bases from J, with 13 bases between. Germline V gene data show CDR1 as PRHDT and CDR2 as FYEKMQ (reference sequence). The CDR3 loop spans 14 amino acids. The CDR3 loop reads CASSPRSRENIQYF. The CDR3 nucleotides are TGTGCCAGCAGCCCCCGTTCCCGGGAAAACATTCAGTACTTC.

This clonotype was counted many times. The rearrangement links TRBV9 to TRBJ2-3; 12 bases align to TRBD2. CDR1 SGDLS and CDR2 YYNGEE come from the germline V gene. CDR3 length: 15 amino acids. Trimming removed 7 bases from V and 3 bases from J; junction bases left unmatched: 6. The DNA of the CDR3 is TGTGCCAGCTTACGACTAGCGGGGGTGACAGATACGCAGTATTTT. It encodes CASLRLAGVTDTQYF.

This clonotype was seen many times. The J gene is TRBJ1-1, the V gene TRBV18; D gene uncertain. This CDR3 has 12 amino acids. The V gene's germline CDR1 is KGHSH and CDR2 LQKENI. V lost 4 bases and J lost 0, with 3 bases in between. The CDR3 coding sequence is TGTGCCAGCTCACGCATGAACACTGAAGCTTTCTTT. It translates to CASSRMNTEAFF. Full variable domain (remainder filled in from reference TRBV18 and TRBJ1-1): NAGVMQNPRHLVRRRGQEARLRCSPMKGHSHVYWYRQLPEEGLKFMVYLQKENIIDESGMPKERFSAEFPKEGPSILRIQQVVRGDSAAYFCASSRMNTEAFFGQGTRLTVV.

The chain carries TRBV28 and TRBJ1-2, with no clear D. Germline CDR1 is MDHEN and CDR2 is SYDVKM. The CDR3 is made up of 11 amino acids. Trimming took 2 bases from V and 6 from J, leaving 4 bases between them. The DNA for the CDR3 is TGTGCCAGCAGTTTAACAAATGGCTACACCTTC. Amino acids: CASSLTNGYTF.

This clonotype was picked up a small number of times. J is TRBJ2-1 and V is TRBV4-3, with D perhaps matching TRBD1 (5 bases). The V and J ends lost 0 bases and 9 bases respectively, with 6 bases between them. Germline V gives CDR1 LGHNA, CDR2 YSLEER. This CDR3 is 12 amino acids long. Written as DNA, the CDR3 is TGCGCCAGCAGCCAAGAGGGGCGTGAGCAGTTCTTC. This codes for CASSQEGREQFF.

This clonotype has ten or more counts. The chain links TRBV11-2 to TRBJ1-4; no clear D. Germline CDR1 and CDR2: SGHAT and FQNNGV. The CDR3 is made up of 16 amino acids. Trimming took off 0 bases at V and 0 bases at J, with 8 bases between the two ends. CDR3 sequence reads: CASSLDRRATNEKLFF. The CDR3 bases are TGTGCCAGCAGCTTAGACAGGCGGGCAACTAATGAAAAACTGTTTTTT.

The rearrangement joins TRBV20-1 to TRBJ2-2; 13 nucleotides agree with TRBD2. V lost 1 base to trimming and J lost 6 bases; unmatched junction nucleotides: 8. The CDR3 runs to 17 residues. Germline CDR1 reads DFQATT; CDR2 reads SNEGSKA (reference sequence). The CDR3 sequence is CSARVLAGGPGSGELFF. The CDR3 DNA reads as TGCAGTGCTAGAGTACTAGCGGGGGGGCCCGGATCCGGGGAGCTGTTTTTT.

The gene calls are TRBV5-4 and TRBJ2-3; D not resolved. Trimming removed 4 bases from V and 4 bases from J, with 13 bases in between. Germline V gene sequence: CDR1 SGHNT, CDR2 YYREEE (reference sequence). The CDR3 length is 14 residues. CDR3 sequence reads: CASSVTESPDTQYF. The CDR3 DNA sequence: TGTGCCAGCAGCGTAACCGAGTCCCCAGATACGCAGTATTTT.

This clonotype was observed a handful of times. V usage is TRBV4-1 and J usage is TRBJ2-1; TRBD2 aligns across 12 bases. Unmatched junction bases numbered 8, after V lost 0 bases and J lost 5 bases. The CDR3 runs 18 residues. From germline, CDR1 is MGHRA and CDR2 YSYEKL. The CDR3: CASSQDPSGGAFHNEQFF. CDR3 DNA: TGCGCCAGCAGCCAAGATCCTAGCGGGGGGGCCTTCCACAATGAGCAGTTCTTC.

This clonotype was observed a few times. The genes are TRBV7-6 and TRBJ2-6, with D unclear. This CDR3 has 12 residues. The ends were cut back, 2 bases at V and 8 bases at J, with 4 bases in the middle. Germline lookup yields CDR1 SGHVS and CDR2 FNYEAQ. DNA for the CDR3: TGTGCCAGCAGCTTATCACCCAACGTCCTGACTTTC. Translating gives CASSLSPNVLTF.

The chain employs TRBV9 and TRBJ1-2; possible D gene TRBD1, 5 bases. Trimming removed 1 base at V and 8 bases at J, with 9 bases between. From germline, CDR1 is SGDLS and CDR2 YYNGEE. The CDR3 runs 12 residues. CDR3 DNA sequence: TGTGCCAGCAGCGTACCGGGGCTGGGCTACACCTTC. Translating it yields CASSVPGLGYTF.

CDR3 residues: CASRRTSGRSTDTQYF. CDR3 nucleotides: TGTGCCAGCAGACGGACTAGCGGACGCAGCACAGATACGCAGTATTTT. The chain joins TRBV28 to TRBJ2-3; TRBD2 agrees at 10 bases. V lost 6 bases to trimming and J lost 0 bases; unmatched junction nucleotides: 6. The CDR3 is 16 amino acids. Germline lookup yields CDR1 MDHEN and CDR2 SYDVKM. Full variable domain (remainder filled in from reference TRBV28 and TRBJ2-3): DVKVTQSSRYLVKRTGEKVFLECVQDMDHENMFWYRQDPGLGLRLIYFSYDVKMKEKGDIPEGYSVSREKKERFSLILESASTNQTSMYLCASRRTSGRSTDTQYFGPGTRLTVL.

This sequence joins TRBV20-1 and TRBJ1-4; D is unresolved. Trimming shortened V by 3 bases and J by 5 bases, and 16 bases separated the two germline ends. The CDR3 contains 15 residues. CDR1 is DFQATT and CDR2 is SNEGSKA in the germline V gene (reference sequence). CDR3 sequence (DNA): TGCAGTGCTAGCCGCCGTGCGGGAGCGAATGAAAAACTGTTTTTT. The encoded protein is CSASRRAGANEKLFF.

At least ten counts were recorded for this clonotype. The J gene is TRBJ1-1, the V gene TRBV5-6, with D possibly being TRBD1 (5 bases). The V gene's germline CDR1 is SGHDT and CDR2 YYEEEE. The CDR3 runs to 13 residues. V shed 1 base and J shed 10 bases, with 14 bases lying between them. This CDR3 is CASSLTGTERAFF. As DNA, the CDR3 is TGTGCCAGCAGCTTGACAGGAACGGAGCGAGCTTTCTTT.